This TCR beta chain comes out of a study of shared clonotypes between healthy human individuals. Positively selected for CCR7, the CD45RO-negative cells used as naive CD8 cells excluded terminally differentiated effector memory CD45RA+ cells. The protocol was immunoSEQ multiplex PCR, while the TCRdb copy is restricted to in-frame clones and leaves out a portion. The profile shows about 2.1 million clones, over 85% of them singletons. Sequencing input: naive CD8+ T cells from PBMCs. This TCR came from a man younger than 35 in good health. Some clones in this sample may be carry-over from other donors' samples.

The CDR3 region is CASTEGAYEQYF. The CDR3 coding sequence is TGTGCCAGCACCGAGGGGGCCTACGAGCAGTACTTC. V usage is TRBV28 and J usage is TRBJ2-7; tentatively, D is TRBD1 (6 bases). The CDR3 is 12 amino acids. Trimming took 7 bases from V and 2 from J, leaving 9 bases between them. Germline V gene lookup returns CDR1 MDHEN and CDR2 SYDVKM.